The T cell receptor beta chain under discussion was sequenced for a study of blood T cells in healthy people across ages (dated by TCRdb to the mid-2010s). Regarding the complete study: In model experiments, template switching captured roughly one uniquely barcoded TCR beta cDNA molecule for every two T cells. Two additional independent replicas of 1 million unique cDNA reads from the same blood draw were analyzed for two donors (one aged 18 to 30 and one aged 80 or older). Four age groups were formed from the donors: young (average 16 years), middle-aged (around 37), aged (around 68) and long-lived (approximately 78). Age-related changes in TCR beta repertoire diversity were measured in the study by deep sequencing normalized with unique cDNA molecular identifiers.

Preparation of the library involved 5' RACE. TCRdb names Illumina HiSeq 2500 as the instrument used. A second PCR of roughly 6 to 11 cycles was performed with a sample-barcoded 5' primer and a J-beta primer mix. Each TCR beta cDNA molecule received a unique molecular identifier from a template-switch 5' adaptor carrying 12 random nucleotides. Each sample yielded at least 2.5 million CDR3-containing paired-end reads. All of the RNA was converted into first-strand cDNA using the Mint cDNA synthesis kit, with a TRBC-specific oligonucleotide serving as the primer. Following uracil-DNA glycosylase treatment, a first 18-cycle PCR with universal primers M1SS and BC2_uni_R was performed on all cDNA. In the authors' own workflow: For normalization, 1 million high-quality reads, each with a distinct molecular identifier, were randomly selected from each sample. Instead of being binned into consensus sequences, reads with shared molecular identifiers were discarded. CDR3 identification, clonotype clustering and error correction used MiTCR with a Q25 quality threshold and the strictest error-elimination algorithm. A nonparametric unseen species model using Euler transformation provided a lower-bound estimate of total TCR beta diversity. TCRdb trimmed public reads at Q25 via fastp, called clones via MiXCR and kept in-frame beta chains. When rows share a CDR3 protein, they turn into one entry using the most common DNA and genes. Clone size and V and J calls follow TCRdb, not the original study. Recorded for this sample are 800,000 to 1,300,000 distinct CDR3 sequences; 25% of them occurred a single time. Of the sample, 0.75% is held by the ten largest clones.

The cysteine opens and the phenylalanine closes a CDR3 of 16 amino acids. The retained sequence is limited to the CDR3, 48 bases, with the frame set at the first base. The germline V gene encodes CDR1 SGHRS and CDR2 YFSETQ. The junction shows trimming of 2 bases on V and 0 bases on J, and the gene matches do not reach 3 bases of it. On the study overall, not on this receptor specifically: Observed TCR beta diversity correlated strongly with the percentage of naive T cells measured by flow cytometry. Estimates of total diversity based on one million sequenced T cells were considered lower bounds and underestimates. Observed TCR beta diversity per million T cells fell roughly linearly with age, and a significant reduction was already apparent by age about 43. The long-lived group showed more naive CD4+ T cells, fewer expanded clones and increased TCR diversity than the aged group, suggesting age selection. Because the CMV infection status of the donors was unknown, age-related changes in expanded clonotypes may potentially have been confounded. Bulk unsorted PBMC profiling prevented conclusive comparison of naive and antigen-experienced compartments.

This clonotype has only a few counts. Its antigen is currently not known. No much larger clonotype is one base removed from it; base qualities were not supplied. Systemically healthy Caucasian individuals from Russia, 35 to 50 in total and aged about 6 to 100 years, were included as donors. Each donor gave ten milliliters of peripheral blood, collected into EDTA-treated Vacutainer tubes. PBMCs were isolated by Ficoll-Paque density-gradient centrifugation, with at least 6 million obtained per sample. Trizol reagent was used to extract total RNA from PBMCs, with at least 6 micrograms per sample. Naive CD45RAhigh/CD27high T cell percentages were measured by flow cytometry on a PBMC aliquot from every donor. This same sample was also part of a study on T cells of mothers and their children. Per the second study: Donors were nine systemically healthy Caucasian individuals: three mothers and their six children. cDNA synthesis consumed the entire amount of extracted RNA, loaded at approximately 1.6 ug RNA in each 15 ul reaction. In the second PCR, the M1S primer added sample barcodes and 2-4 random nucleotides. Over 8 million TCR beta CDR3 reads came from each mother, compared with roughly 2.8 million reads from each child. Thymic selection similarly shapes TCR recombination output in related and unrelated pairs, with minor effect from inherited differences. Normalized repertoire overlap was always slightly but never significantly higher in related than unrelated mother-child pairs. No persistent microchimeric T cell clones were found, with a detection sensitivity of approximately 100 clones per million clonotypes. To look for features that set related mother-child pairs apart from unrelated individuals, the researchers ran deep NGS to compare the TCR beta repertoires of mothers and children. The mean age was 40 +/- 4 years for the mothers and approximately 11 +/- 4 years for the children. After adapter ligation was performed with NEBNext reagents, the libraries were sequenced on an Illumina HiSeq 2000 with 100+100 nt paired-end reads. Mother and child libraries were prepared a month apart and sequenced in separate runs to prevent cross-contamination. For each donor, somewhere between 500,000 and 2,000,000 distinct TCR beta clonotypes were identified. Naive TCR beta clonotypes were estimated from low-frequency clonotypes matched to each donor's FACS-determined naive share, without sorting.

The material sequenced was blood. The chain employs TRBV5-1 and TRBJ2-1; TRBD2 aligns with 9 central bases. The TCR originated in a girl aged 2 to 9 in good health. The CDR3 here reads CASSFSGSRSYNEQFF. The DNA sequence reads TGCGCCAGCAGCTTTAGCGGGAGCCGCTCCTACAATGAGCAGTTCTTC.